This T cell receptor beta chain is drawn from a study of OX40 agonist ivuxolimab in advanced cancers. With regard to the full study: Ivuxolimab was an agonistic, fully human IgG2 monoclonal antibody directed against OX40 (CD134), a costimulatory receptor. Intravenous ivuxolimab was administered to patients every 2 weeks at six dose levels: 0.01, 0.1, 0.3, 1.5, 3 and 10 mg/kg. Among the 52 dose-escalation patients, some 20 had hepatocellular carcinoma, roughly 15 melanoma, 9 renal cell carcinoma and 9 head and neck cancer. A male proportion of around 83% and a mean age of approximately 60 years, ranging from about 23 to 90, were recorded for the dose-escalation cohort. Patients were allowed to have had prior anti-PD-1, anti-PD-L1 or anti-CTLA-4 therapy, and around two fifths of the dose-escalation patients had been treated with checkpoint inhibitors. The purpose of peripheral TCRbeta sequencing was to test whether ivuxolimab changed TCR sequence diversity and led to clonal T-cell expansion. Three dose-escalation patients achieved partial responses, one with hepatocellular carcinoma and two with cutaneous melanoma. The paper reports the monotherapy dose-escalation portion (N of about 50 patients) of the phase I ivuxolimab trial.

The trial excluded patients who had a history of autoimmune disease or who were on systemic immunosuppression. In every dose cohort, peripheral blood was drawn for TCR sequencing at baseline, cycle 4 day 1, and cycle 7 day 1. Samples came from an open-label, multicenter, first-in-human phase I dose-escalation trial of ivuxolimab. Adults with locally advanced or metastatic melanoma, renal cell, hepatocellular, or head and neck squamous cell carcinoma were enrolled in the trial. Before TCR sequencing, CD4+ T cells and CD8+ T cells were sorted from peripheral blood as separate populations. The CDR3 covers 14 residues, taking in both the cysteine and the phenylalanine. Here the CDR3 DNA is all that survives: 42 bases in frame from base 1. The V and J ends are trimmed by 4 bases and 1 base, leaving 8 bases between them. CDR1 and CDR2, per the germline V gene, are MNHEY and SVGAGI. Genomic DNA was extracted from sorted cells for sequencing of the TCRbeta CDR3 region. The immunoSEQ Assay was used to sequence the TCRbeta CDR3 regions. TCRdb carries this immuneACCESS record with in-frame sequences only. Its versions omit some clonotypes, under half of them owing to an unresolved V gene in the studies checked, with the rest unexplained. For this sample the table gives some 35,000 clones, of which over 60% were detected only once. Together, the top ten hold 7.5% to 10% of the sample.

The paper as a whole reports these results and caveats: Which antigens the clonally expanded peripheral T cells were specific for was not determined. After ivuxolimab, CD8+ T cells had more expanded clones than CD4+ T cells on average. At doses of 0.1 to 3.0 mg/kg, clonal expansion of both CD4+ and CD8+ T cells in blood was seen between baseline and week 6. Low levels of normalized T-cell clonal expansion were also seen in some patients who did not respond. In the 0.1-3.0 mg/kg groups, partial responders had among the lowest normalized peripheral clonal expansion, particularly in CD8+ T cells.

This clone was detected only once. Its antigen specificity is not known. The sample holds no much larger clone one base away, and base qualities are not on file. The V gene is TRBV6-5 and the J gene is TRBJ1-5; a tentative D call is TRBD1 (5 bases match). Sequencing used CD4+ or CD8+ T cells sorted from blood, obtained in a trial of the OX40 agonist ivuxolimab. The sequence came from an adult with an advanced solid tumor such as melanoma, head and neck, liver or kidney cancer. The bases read TGTGCCAGCAGTTCGACAGTAAGCAATCAGCCCCAGCATTTT. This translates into CASSSTVSNQPQHF.